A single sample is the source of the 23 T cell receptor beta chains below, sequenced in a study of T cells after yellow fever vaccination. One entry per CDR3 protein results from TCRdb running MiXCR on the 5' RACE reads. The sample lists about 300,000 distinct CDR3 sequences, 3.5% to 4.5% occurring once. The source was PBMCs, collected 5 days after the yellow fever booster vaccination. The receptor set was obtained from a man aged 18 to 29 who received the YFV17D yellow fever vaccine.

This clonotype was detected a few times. CDR3 coding DNA: TGTGCCAGCAGCTCAACCGGGACAGTTAACAATGAGCAGTTCTTC. The encoded protein is CASSSTGTVNNEQFF. The genes are TRBV7-2 and TRBJ2-1; 7 nucleotides line up with TRBD1. CDR1 SGHTA and CDR2 FQGNSA come from the germline V gene. This CDR3 spans 15 amino acids. V lost 4 bases, J lost 5 bases, and 8 bases stayed unmatched.

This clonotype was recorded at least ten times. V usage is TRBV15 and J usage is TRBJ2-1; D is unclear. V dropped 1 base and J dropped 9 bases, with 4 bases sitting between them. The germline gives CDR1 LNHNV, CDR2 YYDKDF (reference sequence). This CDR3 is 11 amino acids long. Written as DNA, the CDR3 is TGTGCCACCAGCAGAGTTGGTGAGCAGTTCTTC. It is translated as CATSRVGEQFF.

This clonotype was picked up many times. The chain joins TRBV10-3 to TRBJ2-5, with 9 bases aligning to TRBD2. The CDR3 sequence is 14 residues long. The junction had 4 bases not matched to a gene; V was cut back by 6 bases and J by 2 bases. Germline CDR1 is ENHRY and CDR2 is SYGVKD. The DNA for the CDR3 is TGTGCCATCAGAAGTAGCGGGGGTCAAGAGACCCAGTACTTC. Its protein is CAIRSSGGQETQYF.

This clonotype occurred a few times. CDR3 DNA: TGTGCCAGCTCACCGCCCAAGGGGGCAGATACGCAGTATTTT. It is translated as CASSPPKGADTQYF. The rearrangement uses TRBV18 and TRBJ2-3; D possibly corresponds to TRBD1 (6 bases). V lost 3 bases and J 4 bases, leaving 11 bases between the germline ends. Germline V gene lookup returns CDR1 KGHSH and CDR2 LQKENI. This CDR3 comprises 14 residues.

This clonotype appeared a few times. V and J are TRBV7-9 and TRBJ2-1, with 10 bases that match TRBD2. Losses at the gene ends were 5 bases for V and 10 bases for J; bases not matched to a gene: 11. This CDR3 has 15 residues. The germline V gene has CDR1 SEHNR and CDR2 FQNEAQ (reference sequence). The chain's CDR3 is CASSPNAGLAVEQFF. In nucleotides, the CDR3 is TGTGCCAGCAGCCCGAATGCCGGACTAGCGGTGGAGCAGTTCTTC.

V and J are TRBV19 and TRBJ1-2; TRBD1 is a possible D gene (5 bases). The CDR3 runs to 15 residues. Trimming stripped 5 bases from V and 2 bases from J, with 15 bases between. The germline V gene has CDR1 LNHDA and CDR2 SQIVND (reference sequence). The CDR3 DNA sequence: TGTGCCAGTAGTGCTGCCTTGGGGGAGAACTATGGCTACACCTTC. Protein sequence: CASSAALGENYGYTF.

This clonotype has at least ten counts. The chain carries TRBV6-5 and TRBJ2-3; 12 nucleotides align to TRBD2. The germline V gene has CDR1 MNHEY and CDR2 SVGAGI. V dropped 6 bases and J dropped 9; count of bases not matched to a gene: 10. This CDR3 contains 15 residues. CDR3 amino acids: CASRGTSGGPPTQYF. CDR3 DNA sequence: TGTGCCAGCAGGGGAACTAGCGGGGGGCCTCCGACGCAGTATTTT.

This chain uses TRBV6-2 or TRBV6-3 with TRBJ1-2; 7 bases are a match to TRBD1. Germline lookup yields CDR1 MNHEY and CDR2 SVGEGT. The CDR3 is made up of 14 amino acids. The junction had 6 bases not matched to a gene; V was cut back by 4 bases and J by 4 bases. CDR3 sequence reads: CASSSPTGTYGYTF. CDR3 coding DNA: TGTGCCAGCAGTTCCCCGACAGGGACCTATGGCTACACCTTC.

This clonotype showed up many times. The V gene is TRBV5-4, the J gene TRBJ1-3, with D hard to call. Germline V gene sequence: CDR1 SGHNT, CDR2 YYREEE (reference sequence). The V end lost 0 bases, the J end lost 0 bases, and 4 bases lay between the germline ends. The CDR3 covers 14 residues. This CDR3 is CASSLDFSGNTIYF. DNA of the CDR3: TGTGCCAGCAGCTTGGACTTCTCTGGAAACACCATATATTTT.

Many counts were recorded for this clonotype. CDR3 bases: TGTGCCACCAGTGATTTCGGGACTAGCGGCTACAATGAGCAGTTCTTC. Encoded protein: CATSDFGTSGYNEQFF. The chain joins TRBV24-1 to TRBJ2-1; 11 nucleotides line up with TRBD2. Germline lookup yields CDR1 KGHDR and CDR2 SFDVKD. The ends lost 1 base at V and 3 bases at J; junction bases unmatched: 1. The CDR3 spans 16 residues.

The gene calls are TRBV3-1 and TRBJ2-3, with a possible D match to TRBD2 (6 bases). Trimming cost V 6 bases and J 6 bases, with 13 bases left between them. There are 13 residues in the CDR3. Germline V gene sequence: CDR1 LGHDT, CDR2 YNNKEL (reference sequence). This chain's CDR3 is CASSSREVDTQYF. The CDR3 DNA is TGTGCCAGCAGTTCAAGGGAGGTCGATACGCAGTATTTT.

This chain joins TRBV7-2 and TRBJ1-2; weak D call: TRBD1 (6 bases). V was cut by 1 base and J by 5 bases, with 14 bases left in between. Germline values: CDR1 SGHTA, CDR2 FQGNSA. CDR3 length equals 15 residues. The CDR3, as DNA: TGTGCCAGCAGCTTAGGGGAGGGGGGAAGGTATGGCTACACCTTC. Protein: CASSLGEGGRYGYTF. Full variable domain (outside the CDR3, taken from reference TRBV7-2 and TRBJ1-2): GAGVSQSPSNKVTEKGKDVELRCDPISGHTALYWYRQSLGQGLEFLIYFQGNSAPDKSGLPSDRFSAERTGGSVSTLTIQRTQQEDSAVYLCASSLGEGGRYGYTFGSGTRLTVV.

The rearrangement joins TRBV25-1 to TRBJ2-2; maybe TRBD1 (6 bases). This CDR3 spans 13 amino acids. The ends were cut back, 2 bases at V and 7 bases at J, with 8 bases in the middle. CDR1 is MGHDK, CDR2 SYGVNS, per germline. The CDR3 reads CASSEQTGGELFF. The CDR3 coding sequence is TGTGCCAGCAGTGAACAGACAGGCGGGGAGCTGTTTTTT.

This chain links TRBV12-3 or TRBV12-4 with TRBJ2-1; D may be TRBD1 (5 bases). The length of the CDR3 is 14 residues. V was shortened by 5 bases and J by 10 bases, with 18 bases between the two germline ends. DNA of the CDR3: TGTGCCAGCAGTAAACAGGCCCCCCCAGGCGAGCAGTTCTTC. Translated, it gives CASSKQAPPGEQFF.

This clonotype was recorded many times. The CDR3 DNA reads TGTGCCAGCAGCGGACCGGGATCACCCGAGCAGTACTTC. Translation: CASSGPGSPEQYF. The V gene is TRBV7-6, the J gene TRBJ2-7; D might be TRBD2 (5 bases). Germline values: CDR1 SGHVS, CDR2 FNYEAQ. This CDR3 is built from 13 residues. Trimming took 5 bases from V and 6 from J, leaving 14 bases between them.

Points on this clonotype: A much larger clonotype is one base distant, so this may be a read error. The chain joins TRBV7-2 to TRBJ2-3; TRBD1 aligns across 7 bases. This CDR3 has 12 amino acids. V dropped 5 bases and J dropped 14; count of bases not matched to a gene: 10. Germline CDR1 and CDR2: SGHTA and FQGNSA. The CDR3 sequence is CASSTRTGRLYF. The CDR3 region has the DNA TGTGCCAGCAGCACGCGGACAGGAAGACTGTATTTT.

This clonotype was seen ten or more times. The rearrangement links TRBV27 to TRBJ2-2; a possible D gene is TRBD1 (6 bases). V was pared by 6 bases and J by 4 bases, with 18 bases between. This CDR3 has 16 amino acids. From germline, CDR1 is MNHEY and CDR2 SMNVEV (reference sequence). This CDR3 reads CASSRGGGLGTGELFF. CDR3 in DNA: TGTGCCAGCAGCAGAGGTGGGGGCCTTGGCACCGGGGAGCTGTTTTTT.

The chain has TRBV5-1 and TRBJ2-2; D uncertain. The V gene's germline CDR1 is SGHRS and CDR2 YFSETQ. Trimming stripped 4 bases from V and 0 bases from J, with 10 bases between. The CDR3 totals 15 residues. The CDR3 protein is CASSGQVPNTGELFF. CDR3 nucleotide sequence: TGCGCCAGCAGCGGTCAAGTTCCGAACACCGGGGAGCTGTTTTTT. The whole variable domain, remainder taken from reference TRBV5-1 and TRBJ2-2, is KAGVTQTPRYLIKTRGQQVTLSCSPISGHRSVSWYQQTPGQGLQFLFEYFSETQRNKGNFPGRFSGRQFSNSRSEMNVSTLELGDSALYLCASSGQVPNTGELFFGEGSRLTVL.

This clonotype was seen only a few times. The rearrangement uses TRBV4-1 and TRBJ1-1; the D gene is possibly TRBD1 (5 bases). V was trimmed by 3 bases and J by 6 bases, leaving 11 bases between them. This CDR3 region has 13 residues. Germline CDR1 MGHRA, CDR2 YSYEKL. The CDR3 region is CASSHSGWAEAFF. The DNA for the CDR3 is TGCGCCAGCAGCCATTCAGGGTGGGCTGAAGCTTTCTTT.

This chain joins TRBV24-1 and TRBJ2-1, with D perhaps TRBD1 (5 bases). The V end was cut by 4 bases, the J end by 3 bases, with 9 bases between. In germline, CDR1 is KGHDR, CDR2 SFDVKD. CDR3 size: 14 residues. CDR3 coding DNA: TGTGCCACCAGTGAGGGGCACCTCTACAATGAGCAGTTCTTC. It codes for CATSEGHLYNEQFF.

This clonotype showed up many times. CDR3 in DNA: TGCGCCAGCAGCCAAGGCAGGGAAGAGACCCAGTACTTC. Its translation is CASSQGREETQYF. The chain recombines TRBV4-3 with TRBJ2-5, with D maybe TRBD1 (5 bases). The V gene's germline CDR1 is LGHNA and CDR2 YSLEER. The CDR3 is 13 residues long. The germline V and J ends were trimmed by 1 base and 3 bases, with 6 bases remaining between them.

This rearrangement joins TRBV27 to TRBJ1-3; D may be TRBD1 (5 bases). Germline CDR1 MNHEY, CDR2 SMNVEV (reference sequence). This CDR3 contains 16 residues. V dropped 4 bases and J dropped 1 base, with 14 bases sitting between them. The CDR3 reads CASSSVPRGSGNTIYF. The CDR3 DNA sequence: TGTGCCAGCAGTTCTGTTCCCCGGGGGTCTGGAAACACCATATATTTT.

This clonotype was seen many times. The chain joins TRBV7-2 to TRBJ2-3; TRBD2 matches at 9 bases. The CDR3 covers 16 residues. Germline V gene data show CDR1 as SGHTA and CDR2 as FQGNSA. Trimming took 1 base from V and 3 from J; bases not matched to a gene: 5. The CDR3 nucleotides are TGTGCCAGCAGCTTAGGGGCGGGGGGGCGGACAGATACGCAGTATTTT. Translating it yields CASSLGAGGRTDTQYF.